These 19 T cell receptor beta chains were sequenced from one sample in a study of blood T cells in healthy people across ages. Together with a sample-barcoded 5' primer, a J-beta primer mix was included in a second PCR lasting about 6 to 12 cycles. One entry per CDR3 protein, called by TCRdb with MiXCR from the 5' RACE reads. The sample records roughly 1,500,000 distinct CDR3 sequences, about 35% being singletons. Material for sequencing was blood. The receptors derive from a woman aged 30 to 39 in good health.

The J gene is TRBJ2-1, the V gene TRBV7-3, with TRBD2 identical over 9 bases. Trimming cost V 2 bases and J 1 base; bases outside gene matches: 3. Germline V gene lookup returns CDR1 SGHTA and CDR2 FQGTGA. The CDR3 totals 16 residues. The CDR3 spells CASSLVAGDSYNEQFF. CDR3 DNA: TGTGCCAGCAGCTTAGTAGCGGGGGATTCCTACAATGAGCAGTTCTTC.

This clonotype has a handful of counts. The rearrangement joins TRBV11-2 to TRBJ2-5; 9 bases map to TRBD2. This CDR3 region has 16 residues. Germline V gene data show CDR1 as SGHAT and CDR2 as FQNNGV. V lost 5 bases, J lost 4 bases, and 11 bases stayed unmatched. CDR3 bases: TGTGCCAGCAGCCCCGGGATAGCGGGAGAGCGAGAGACCCAGTACTTC. Translated: CASSPGIAGERETQYF.

This chain uses TRBV20-1 with TRBJ1-2; 10 nucleotides align to TRBD1. CDR1 DFQATT and CDR2 SNEGSKA come from the germline V gene (reference sequence). V shed 0 bases, J shed 6 bases, and the junction held 10 bases outside the gene matches. This CDR3 spans 16 amino acids. CDR3 amino acids: CSARDRGQGPKDGYTF. The CDR3 region has the DNA TGCAGTGCTAGAGATCGGGGACAGGGGCCAAAAGATGGCTACACCTTC.

This clonotype was seen more than once but under ten times. The chain uses TRBV4-1 and TRBJ2-7; tentative D call: TRBD2 (6 bases). Trimming shortened V by 4 bases and J by 7 bases, and 20 bases separated the two germline ends. This CDR3 comprises 15 residues. The germline V gene encodes CDR1 MGHRA and CDR2 YSYEKL. DNA of the CDR3: TGCGCCAGCAGCCGAGTAGGGGACTCCAGGAGGGAGCAGTACTTC. Protein product: CASSRVGDSRREQYF.

The sample holds a few counts of this clonotype. The chain combines TRBV28 with TRBJ1-5; 8 bases agree with TRBD1. V was clipped by 6 bases and J by 2 bases; unmatched bases: 9. This CDR3 has 16 residues. The germline V gene encodes CDR1 MDHEN and CDR2 SYDVKM. This CDR3 reads CASSRTLQGGNQPQHF. The CDR3 region has the DNA TGTGCCAGCAGCCGCACCTTACAGGGGGGCAATCAGCCCCAGCATTTT.

The chain combines TRBV6-2 or TRBV6-3 with TRBJ2-3; D not certain. Germline V CDR1 and CDR2: MNHEY, SVGEGT. The CDR3 is 12 amino acids. Trimming stripped 8 bases from V and 6 bases from J, with 12 bases between. CDR3 nucleotides: TGTGCCAGCTATGGCCGGAAGGATACGCAGTATTTT. Protein sequence: CASYGRKDTQYF.

V usage is TRBV20-1 and J usage is TRBJ2-1, with 8 bases lining up with TRBD1. The CDR3 is made up of 14 amino acids. In germline, CDR1 is DFQATT, CDR2 SNEGSKA (reference sequence). The V segment lost 8 bases and the J segment 2 bases; nucleotides outside the gene matches: 8. The CDR3, as DNA: TGCAGTTCCTTCCGGGACAGGACCTACAATGAGCAGTTCTTC. This encodes CSSFRDRTYNEQFF.

In its sample, this clonotype was seen a few times. The rearrangement links TRBV25-1 to TRBJ2-7; 7 bases map to TRBD2. The CDR3 extends over 13 amino acids. Germline V gene sequence: CDR1 MGHDK, CDR2 SYGVNS. V dropped 7 bases and J dropped 4; count of bases not matched to a gene: 7. DNA for the CDR3: TGTGCCAGCACGGCGGGAGCCCTTTACGAGCAGTACTTC. As protein: CASTAGALYEQYF.

This clonotype was counted only a few times. The chain uses TRBV27 and TRBJ2-1, with D uncertain. The CDR3 contains 13 residues. Germline V CDR1 and CDR2: MNHEY, SMNVEV (reference sequence). Deletions cut 3 bases from V and 8 bases from J, with 11 bases between. CDR3 in DNA: TGTGCCAGCAGTTTGCTGAATAGGTATGAGCAGTTCTTC. Translating it yields CASSLLNRYEQFF.

The chain joins TRBV25-1 to TRBJ1-4, with a possible D match to TRBD1 (6 bases). The length of the CDR3 is 15 residues. In germline, CDR1 is MGHDK, CDR2 SYGVNS. V was shortened by 4 bases and J by 5 bases, with 14 bases between the two germline ends. The chain's CDR3 is CASSAIGQINEKLFF. In DNA, the CDR3 is TGTGCCAGCAGTGCCATAGGACAGATAAATGAAAAACTGTTTTTT.

The chain joins TRBV5-1 to TRBJ2-1, with D possibly being TRBD2 (5 bases). This CDR3 has 15 amino acids. CDR1 and CDR2 (germline): SGHRS, YFSETQ. V was trimmed by 0 bases and J by 8 bases, leaving 15 bases between them. CDR3 residues: CASSLDVAGPDEQFF. CDR3 bases: TGCGCCAGCAGCTTGGATGTGGCGGGCCCCGATGAGCAGTTCTTC.

This clonotype was seen more than once but under ten times. The rearrangement joins TRBV27 to TRBJ2-4; possibly TRBD1 for D (6 bases). CDR3 length: 19 amino acids. Germline CDR1 reads MNHEY; CDR2 reads SMNVEV (reference sequence). The V end was cut by 5 bases, the J end by 0 bases, with 23 bases between. The CDR3 sequence: CASSQKPGQTELAKNIQYF. The CDR3 coding sequence is TGTGCCAGCAGTCAAAAGCCCGGACAGACTGAACTAGCCAAAAACATTCAGTACTTC.

The genes are TRBV7-9 and TRBJ1-2; D gene unclear. Germline V CDR1 and CDR2: SEHNR, FQNEAQ (reference sequence). This CDR3 has 15 amino acids. The germline V and J ends were trimmed by 5 bases and 1 base, with 14 bases remaining between them. The DNA for the CDR3 is TGTGCCAGCAGCCGTGCAGAAGTCAATAACTATGGCTACACCTTC. Translation gives CASSRAEVNNYGYTF.

The chain couples TRBV20-1 to TRBJ2-7, with TRBD2 as a possible D gene (6 bases). V was pared by 2 bases and J by 3 bases, with 17 bases between. The CDR3 runs to 15 residues. Germline lookup yields CDR1 DFQATT and CDR2 SNEGSKA (reference sequence). The CDR3 region has the DNA TGCAGTGCTAGACCCCATGGTAGGAGGGGCTACGAGCAGTACTTC. It specifies CSARPHGRRGYEQYF.

In its sample, this clonotype was seen a few times. V and J are TRBV18 and TRBJ2-1, with D tentatively TRBD2 (6 bases). Trimming stripped 0 bases from V and 9 bases from J, with 15 bases between. The germline CDR1 and CDR2 sequences are KGHSH and LQKENI. The CDR3 length is 15 residues. The CDR3 sequence: CASSPPNQGRGEQFF. In DNA form, the CDR3 reads TGTGCCAGCTCACCACCTAACCAAGGGCGGGGTGAGCAGTTCTTC.

This rearrangement joins TRBV6-2 or TRBV6-3 to TRBJ2-5; 11 nucleotides match TRBD2. There are 16 residues in the CDR3. Unmatched junction bases numbered 11, after V lost 2 bases and J lost 9 bases. Germline loops: CDR1 MNHEY, CDR2 SVGEGT. The CDR3 loop reads CASSYPKIAGGEAQYF. DNA for the CDR3: TGTGCCAGCAGTTACCCTAAAATAGCGGGAGGGGAGGCCCAGTACTTC.

In DNA form, the CDR3 reads TGTGCCAGCAGCCCCTTTGCCACGAGGCAAGAGACCCAGTACTTC. As protein: CASSPFATRQETQYF. The rearrangement uses TRBV7-2 and TRBJ2-5; D remains unclear. CDR3 length: 15 residues. Germline CDR1 SGHTA, CDR2 FQGNSA. The V end lost 5 bases, the J end lost 2 bases, and 15 bases lay between the germline ends.

The table lists this clonotype with a few counts. The V call is TRBV20-1, the J call TRBJ2-7; D perhaps matches TRBD2 (5 bases). V dropped 0 bases and J dropped 2 bases, with 11 bases sitting between them. Germline CDR1 DFQATT, CDR2 SNEGSKA (reference sequence). This CDR3 has 14 residues. The CDR3 coding sequence is TGCAGTGCTAGAGATCTAACTAGTCCCTACGAGCAGTACTTC. It is translated as CSARDLTSPYEQYF.

In the case of this clonotype: One base away lies a much larger clone, so this may be a sequencing read error. The chain combines TRBV20-1 with TRBJ2-3, with TRBD1 identical over 8 bases. CDR3 length equals 16 residues. Looked up from germline, CDR1 is DFQATT and CDR2 is SNEGSKA (reference sequence). With V trimmed by 7 bases and J by 2 bases, 14 bases remained unmatched. This CDR3 reads CSVNTAGTGATDTQYF. CDR3 DNA sequence: TGCAGTGTTAACACGGCCGGGACAGGAGCCACAGATACGCAGTATTTT.